Listed below are T cell receptor beta chains from one sample, sequenced in a study of human T cells and chemical hapten exposure. TCRdb used MiXCR to reprocess the RACE reads, holding one entry per CDR3 protein. The sample yields roughly 100,000 distinct CDR3 sequences, roughly 8.5% seen once. The sample taken for sequencing was whole blood. The receptors derive from a female donor in good health. Some clones in this sample may be carry-over from other donors' samples. Each CDR3 is given with its conserved first and last residue. The D gene is left open where the match is weak. Rows give clone size only sometimes, using once, few, many, or a class for an expanded clone.

>TRBJ2-5|TRBV6-5|-|few
CASRLAGGETQYF
TGTGCCAGCAGACTAGCAGGAGGGGAGACCCAGTACTTC
>TRBJ1-2|TRBV29-1|-|many
CSVEEDGYTF
TGCAGCGTTGAAGAGGATGGCTACACCTTC
>TRBJ1-4|TRBV28|-|many
CASSRWGAANEKLFF
TGTGCCAGCAGCCGCTGGGGGGCGGCTAATGAAAAACTGTTTTTT
>TRBJ2-3|TRBV30|TRBD2|few
CAWSGTSGMGDTQYF
TGTGCCTGGAGTGGGACTAGCGGCATGGGGGATACGCAGTATTTT
>TRBJ2-3|TRBV2|-|-
CASKGTLGSDTQYF
TGTGCCAGCAAGGGCACCTTAGGTTCAGATACGCAGTATTTT
>TRBJ2-7|TRBV6-6|-|-
CASSLGDYEQYF
TGTGCCAGCAGCCTGGGGGACTACGAGCAGTACTTC
>TRBJ1-5|TRBV12-5|TRBD1|many
CASGSGGTENQPQHF
TGTGCTAGTGGCTCGGGTGGGACAGAGAATCAGCCCCAGCATTTT
>TRBJ2-7|TRBV2|TRBD2|many
CASRAGGIYEQYF
TGTGCCAGCAGAGCGGGAGGGATTTACGAGCAGTACTTC
>TRBJ2-7|TRBV29-1|-|many
CSVEDSSYEQYF
TGCAGCGTTGAGGACAGCTCCTACGAGCAGTACTTC
>TRBJ2-3|TRBV2|TRBD2|-
CASRLTSGILDTQYF
TGTGCCAGCAGATTGACTAGCGGGATTTTAGATACGCAGTATTTT
>TRBJ2-3|TRBV12-3/TRBV12-4|TRBD1|-
CASSLWTGSTDTQYF
TGTGCCAGCAGTCTGTGGACAGGAAGCACAGATACGCAGTATTTT
>TRBJ2-7|TRBV5-6|-|-
CASSSGTYEQYF
TGTGCCAGCAGCAGCGGTACCTACGAGCAGTACTTC
>TRBJ2-1|TRBV20-1|-|-
CSARDPDNEQFF
TGCAGTGCTAGGGATCCCGACAATGAGCAGTTCTTC
>TRBJ1-5|TRBV20-1|-|many
CSARRDSNQPQHF
TGCAGTGCTAGGCGGGATAGCAATCAGCCCCAGCATTTT
>TRBJ1-1|TRBV7-9|-|-
CASSLEGGSTEAFF
TGTGCCAGCAGCTTAGAAGGGGGTAGCACTGAAGCTTTCTTT
>TRBJ1-2|TRBV20-1|-|-
CSAALQGNGYTF
TGCAGTGCAGCCCTACAGGGAAATGGCTACACCTTC
>TRBJ2-1|TRBV12-3/TRBV12-4|-|few
CASSLVSGYRSSYNEQFF
TGTGCCAGCAGTTTAGTTTCGGGCTATAGGAGCTCCTACAATGAGCAGTTCTTC
>TRBJ2-4|TRBV4-3|TRBD1|many
CASSQDRGHKNIQYF
TGCGCCAGCAGCCAAGACAGGGGGCATAAAAACATTCAGTACTTC
>TRBJ2-6|TRBV6-1|TRBD1|-
CASSEQGAGANVLTF
TGTGCCAGCAGTGAACAGGGGGCTGGGGCCAACGTCCTGACTTTC
>TRBJ2-6|TRBV30|-|many
CAWHNTGANVLTF
TGTGCCTGGCATAATACTGGGGCCAACGTCCTGACTTTC
>TRBJ1-2|TRBV12-3/TRBV12-4|-|few
CASSLSRPYGYTF
TGTGCCAGCAGTTTGTCCAGACCCTATGGCTACACCTTC